The 10 T cell receptor beta chains given below trace back to one sample, sequenced in a study of shared clonotypes between healthy human individuals. The table came from immunoSEQ multiplex PCR; TCRdb's copy has only in-frame clones and leaves some out. Of some 2,000,000 clones in the sample, about 95% were seen once. Sequencing was carried out using naive CD4+ T cells sorted from blood. Subset here: CD45RA+ positively selected. These receptors came from a man aged 18 to 35 in good health.

This clone was detected a few times. This sequence joins TRBV5-1 and TRBJ2-3; D not certain. The CDR3 runs 14 residues. The V and J ends lost 4 bases and 6 bases respectively, with 15 bases between them. Germline V lookup: CDR1 SGHRS, CDR2 YFSETQ. DNA of the CDR3: TGCGCCAGCAGCATGATAAGGATCCGGGATACGCAGTATTTT. Translated: CASSMIRIRDTQYF.

J is TRBJ2-7 and V is TRBV15; 9 positions match TRBD2. CDR3 length equals 15 residues. CDR1 and CDR2 (germline): LNHNV, YYDKDF (reference sequence). V lost 8 bases, J lost 4 bases, and 12 bases stayed unmatched. DNA for the CDR3: TGTGCCACCCGGGAGCCGGGTAGCGGGAGATACGAGCAGTACTTC. Translation: CATREPGSGRYEQYF.

The gene calls are TRBV6-5 and TRBJ2-7; perhaps TRBD2 as D (5 bases). The V and J ends lost 8 bases and 0 bases respectively, with 14 bases between them. Germline CDR1 MNHEY, CDR2 SVGAGI. This CDR3 spans 14 amino acids. The CDR3 loop is CASAVLRDSYEQYF. CDR3 DNA: TGTGCCAGCGCCGTACTCCGGGACTCCTACGAGCAGTACTTC.

This sequence joins TRBV7-3 and TRBJ2-1; D perhaps matches TRBD1 (5 bases). CDR1 SGHTA and CDR2 FQGTGA come from the germline V gene. Trimming pared 0 bases from V and 5 bases from J, leaving 5 bases between. CDR3 length: 13 amino acids. The CDR3 DNA reads as TGTGCCAGCAGCTTAACCAGGGACAATGAGCAGTTCTTC. Protein product: CASSLTRDNEQFF.

This clone has just a few counts. This chain uses TRBV7-6 with TRBJ2-2; D ambiguous. The V gene's germline CDR1 is SGHVS and CDR2 FNYEAQ. The CDR3 covers 14 residues. Trimming pared 1 base from V and 5 bases from J, leaving 8 bases between. Here the CDR3 DNA reads TGTGCCAGCAGCTTAGAGGCAGAAACCGGGGAGCTGTTTTTT. Amino acid sequence: CASSLEAETGELFF.

The rearrangement uses TRBV6-5 and TRBJ1-2; 10 positions agree with TRBD1. CDR3 length: 12 amino acids. The trim removed 5 bases at V and 6 bases at J, leaving 0 bases unmatched. Germline V CDR1 and CDR2: MNHEY, SVGAGI. The CDR3 DNA follows: TGTGCCAGCAGTGGGACAGGGGATGGCTACACCTTC. Amino acid sequence: CASSGTGDGYTF.

The chain joins TRBV6-6 to TRBJ1-5; no reliable D call. Trimming pared 2 bases from V and 0 bases from J, leaving 11 bases between. CDR1 and CDR2 from the germline V gene are MNHNY and SVGAGI (reference sequence). This CDR3 has 16 amino acids. The CDR3 loop is CASSYRENYSNQPQHF. DNA for the CDR3: TGTGCCAGCAGTTACCGGGAGAATTATAGCAATCAGCCCCAGCATTTT.

The chain recombines TRBV7-2 with TRBJ2-4, with TRBD1 matching over 8 bases. The ends lost 5 bases at V and 6 bases at J; junction bases unmatched: 9. CDR1 SGHTA and CDR2 FQGNSA come from the germline V gene. CDR3 length equals 15 residues. The CDR3 sequence: CASSAPDRAGNIQYF. For the CDR3, the DNA is TGTGCCAGCAGCGCCCCGGACAGGGCCGGAAACATTCAGTACTTC. The full variable domain, with the rest looked up from reference TRBV7-2 and TRBJ2-4, is GAGVSQSPSNKVTEKGKDVELRCDPISGHTALYWYRQSLGQGLEFLIYFQGNSAPDKSGLPSDRFSAERTGGSVSTLTIQRTQQEDSAVYLCASSAPDRAGNIQYFGAGTRLSVL.

The V gene is TRBV14, the J gene TRBJ2-3, with D possibly matching TRBD2 (5 bases). This CDR3 is 13 amino acids long. V was trimmed by 0 bases and J by 5 bases, leaving 6 bases between them. Germline CDR1 reads SGHDN; CDR2 reads FVKESK. CDR3: CASSQERGDTQYF. The CDR3 coding sequence is TGTGCCAGCAGCCAAGAACGGGGAGATACGCAGTATTTT.

This clone was recorded once. The chain carries TRBV29-1 and TRBJ1-2; D is possibly TRBD1 (6 bases). CDR1 is SQVTM, CDR2 ANQGSEA, per germline. The CDR3 spans 13 residues. Trimming took 0 bases from V and 9 from J, leaving 14 bases between them. CDR3 amino acids: CSVEEPRGGSYTF. As DNA, the CDR3 is TGCAGCGTTGAAGAACCCAGGGGAGGGAGCTACACCTTC.